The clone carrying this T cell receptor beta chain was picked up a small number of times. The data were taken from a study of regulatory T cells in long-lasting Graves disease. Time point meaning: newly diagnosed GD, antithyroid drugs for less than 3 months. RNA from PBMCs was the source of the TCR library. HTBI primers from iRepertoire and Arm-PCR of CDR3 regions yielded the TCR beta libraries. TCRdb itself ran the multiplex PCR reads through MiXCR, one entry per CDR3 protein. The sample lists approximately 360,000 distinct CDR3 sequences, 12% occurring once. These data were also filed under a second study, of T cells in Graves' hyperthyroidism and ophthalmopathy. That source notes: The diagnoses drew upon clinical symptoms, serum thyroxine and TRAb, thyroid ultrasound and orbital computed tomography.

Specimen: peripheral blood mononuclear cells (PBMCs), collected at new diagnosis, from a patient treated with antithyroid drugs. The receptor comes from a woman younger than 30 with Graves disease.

The CDR3 DNA follows: TGTGCCTGGAGTGTTGGTTGGACCCCGAATTCACCCCTCCACTTT. This sequence encodes CAWSVGWTPNSPLHF. The rearrangement links TRBV30 to TRBJ1-6; D gene unclear. This CDR3 has 15 residues. The germline V gene has CDR1 GTSNPN and CDR2 SVGIG (reference sequence). V was pared by 0 bases and J by 7 bases, with 13 bases between.